These 8 T cell receptor beta chains originate from one sample sequenced in a study of blood T cell repertoires in COVID-19. Produced via immunoSEQ multiplex PCR; TCRdb's table is partial and in-frame only. This sample has more than 95,000 clones, with nearly 85% found just once. Sample: peripheral blood. These receptors all come from a human donor in a cohort sampled during active or convalescent COVID-19.

This sequence joins TRBV15 and TRBJ1-3; D gene uncertain. The V end lost 7 bases, the J end lost 0 bases, and 13 bases lay between the germline ends. CDR1 and CDR2 from the germline V gene are LNHNV and YYDKDF (reference sequence). The CDR3 consists of 15 residues. This CDR3 reads CATTPNSHSGNTIYF. The CDR3 DNA sequence: TGTGCCACCACTCCGAACAGCCACTCTGGAAACACCATATATTTT.

V is TRBV6-1 and J is TRBJ2-5; D remains ambiguous. Germline CDR1 reads MNHNS; CDR2 reads SASEGT. V was cut by 3 bases and J by 5 bases, with 10 bases left in between. The length of the CDR3 is 13 residues. The CDR3 protein is CASSDTTGETQYF. The CDR3 nucleotides read TGTGCCAGCAGTGATACAACCGGGGAGACCCAGTACTTC.

The rearrangement links TRBV5-1 to TRBJ1-2; D may be TRBD1 (6 bases). V was clipped by 0 bases and J by 0 bases, with 6 bases between them. The germline gives CDR1 SGHRS, CDR2 YFSETQ. The CDR3 has 14 amino acids. This chain's CDR3 is CASSLEGANYGYTF. In DNA, the CDR3 is TGCGCCAGCAGCTTGGAGGGGGCTAACTATGGCTACACCTTC.

The V call is TRBV18, the J call TRBJ2-7, with D possibly matching TRBD1 (5 bases). Trimming removed 3 bases from V and 9 bases from J, with 18 bases in between. The CDR3 spans 14 residues. Germline CDR1 is KGHSH and CDR2 is LQKENI. In DNA form, the CDR3 reads TGTGCCAGCTCACCGGGGCTTGAGGAGTTGGCGCAGTACTTC. Its protein product is CASSPGLEELAQYF.

This clone has more than one count but fewer than ten. The chain combines TRBV7-9 with TRBJ2-2, with D hard to call. Germline CDR1 SEHNR, CDR2 FQNEAQ (reference sequence). Deletions cut 1 base from V and 3 bases from J, with 6 bases between. The CDR3 is 14 residues long. CDR3 loop: CASSLDTYTGELFF. CDR3 bases: TGTGCCAGCAGCTTAGACACATACACCGGGGAGCTGTTTTTT.

The V and J genes are TRBV5-1 and TRBJ1-3; D is uncertain. This CDR3 spans 15 amino acids. V was shortened by 1 base and J by 0 bases, with 8 bases between the two germline ends. Germline CDR1 is SGHRS and CDR2 is YFSETQ. The CDR3 sequence is CASSLRSDSGNTIYF. CDR3 nucleotides: TGCGCCAGCAGCTTGCGTTCAGACTCTGGAAACACCATATATTTT.

The chain uses TRBV5-1 and TRBJ1-3, with D maybe TRBD1 (5 bases). Germline V CDR1 and CDR2: SGHRS, YFSETQ. V was cut by 4 bases and J by 1 base, with 12 bases left in between. This CDR3 region has 15 residues. The CDR3 DNA reads as TGCGCCAGCAGCCCTGCTGGGGGGTCTGGAAACACCATATATTTT. Its protein product is CASSPAGGSGNTIYF.

The genes are TRBV5-1 and TRBJ2-5; D might be TRBD2 (5 bases). Germline-derived CDR1 and CDR2 are SGHRS and YFSETQ. The CDR3 has 15 amino acids. V was shortened by 2 bases and J by 2 bases, with 13 bases between the two germline ends. In DNA form, the CDR3 reads TGCGCCAGCAGCTTTTCGGCTAGCCCTCAAGAGACCCAGTACTTC. The encoded protein is CASSFSASPQETQYF.